The sequence of this T cell receptor (beta chain) was determined in a study of blood T cell repertoires in COVID-19. This clone showed up just once. Other DNA variants within this sample encode the same CDR3. This table comes from immunoSEQ multiplex PCR, and its TCRdb copy is limited to in-frame clones, with some not included. The sample has 300,000 to 400,000 clones, 85% to 90% seen once. The CDR3 contains 14 residues. The V gene's germline CDR1 is KGHSH and CDR2 LQKENI. J lost 5 bases, V lost 2 bases, and 1 base had no gene match. The sequence derives from a woman aged 25-40 years with acute COVID-19. The chain uses TRBV18 and TRBJ2-7, with 12 bases aligning to TRBD1. Input material: PBMCs or T cells enriched from blood (not recorded which). The CDR3 spells CASSPGTGGDEQYF. In DNA, the CDR3 is TGTGCCAGCTCACCAGGGACAGGGGGCGACGAGCAGTACTTC. The full variable domain, in which reference TRBV18 and TRBJ2-7 provide the parts outside the CDR3, is NAGVMQNPRHLVRRRGQEARLRCSPMKGHSHVYWYRQLPEEGLKFMVYLQKENIIDESGMPKERFSAEFPKEGPSILRIQQVVRGDSAAYFCASSPGTGGDEQYFGPGTRLTVT.